These 14 T cell receptor beta chains originate from one sample sequenced in a study of T cell repertoires in cytomegalovirus infection. TCRdb ran MiXCR on the reads and lists one entry per CDR3 protein. The repertoire has about 490,000 distinct CDR3 sequences, approximately 10% of them found once; the top ten carry 10% to 13%. The sample comprised PBMCs. These receptors were obtained from a human donor in good health (CMV status not recorded). Some clones in this sample may be carry-over from other donors' samples.

V gene TRBV7-3 combines with J gene TRBJ2-1; TRBD1 or TRBD2 may be the D gene (5 bases each). Looked up from germline, CDR1 is SGHTA and CDR2 is FQGTGA. The length of the CDR3 is 15 residues. With 3 bases removed from V and 0 bases from J, the gap between germline ends came to 9 bases. CDR3 sequence: CASSFGANSYNEQFF. The CDR3 region has the DNA TGTGCCAGCAGCTTCGGGGCTAACTCCTACAATGAGCAGTTCTTC. Full variable domain (missing parts from reference TRBV7-3 and TRBJ2-1): GAGVSQTPSNKVTEKGKYVELRCDPISGHTALYWYRQSLGQGPEFLIYFQGTGAADDSGLPNDRFFAVRPEGSVSTLKIQRTERGDSAVYLCASSFGANSYNEQFFGPGTRLTVL.

This clonotype was seen at least ten times. The rearrangement links TRBV5-1 to TRBJ2-2, with D possibly matching TRBD1 (9 bases). This CDR3 has 18 amino acids. The V gene's germline CDR1 is SGHRS and CDR2 YFSETQ. Trimming removed 7 bases at V and 3 bases at J, with 25 bases between. The CDR3 coding sequence is TGCGCCAGCTTCCTCCACAGGGGGCTAGCGGGCTACACCGGGGAGCTGTTTTTT. Protein: CASFLHRGLAGYTGELFF.

This clonotype came up many times. This chain connects TRBV14 to TRBJ2-1; no clear D. This CDR3 region has 15 residues. CDR1 SGHDN and CDR2 FVKESK come from the germline V gene. The ends were cut back, 0 bases at V and 4 bases at J, with 10 bases in the middle. The CDR3 nucleotides are TGTGCCAGCAGCCAAGACAGAGTTGGGTACAATGAGCAGTTCTTC. This sequence encodes CASSQDRVGYNEQFF.

This clonotype was seen many times. The chain employs TRBV25-1 and TRBJ2-1; D is uncertain. Germline CDR1 MGHDK, CDR2 SYGVNS. The CDR3 sequence is 11 residues long. The V end was cut by 7 bases, the J end by 1 base, with 2 bases between. The CDR3 region is CASKSYNEQFF. CDR3 DNA: TGTGCCAGCAAGTCCTACAATGAGCAGTTCTTC.

The chain couples TRBV20-1 to TRBJ2-5, with a weak D call TRBD2 (5 bases). Looked up from germline, CDR1 is DFQATT and CDR2 is SNEGSKA (reference sequence). The CDR3 length is 12 residues. V gave up 6 bases and J gave up 1 base, with 9 bases separating them. The CDR3 DNA follows: TGCAGTGCCCGCACTAGCCAAGAGACCCAGTACTTC. Its translation: CSARTSQETQYF.

This clonotype was seen ten or more times. This rearrangement joins TRBV10-3 to TRBJ1-1; D might be TRBD1 (6 bases). V lost 1 base and J lost 5, with 8 bases in between. Germline loops: CDR1 ENHRY, CDR2 SYGVKD. The CDR3 length is 13 residues. CDR3 region: CAISEFQGTEAFF. The CDR3 nucleotides read TGTGCCATCAGTGAGTTCCAGGGGACTGAAGCTTTCTTT.

Ten or more counts support this clonotype. CDR3 region: CASSADPNTEAFF. CDR3 DNA: TGTGCCAGCAGTGCCGATCCGAACACTGAAGCTTTCTTT. This chain links TRBV6-1 with TRBJ1-1; D remains unclear. The germline V gene has CDR1 MNHNS and CDR2 SASEGT. CDR3 length: 13 residues. V was cut by 4 bases and J by 1 base, with 7 bases left in between.

This chain uses TRBV24-1 with TRBJ1-1; maybe TRBD1 (5 bases). Germline CDR1 and CDR2: KGHDR and SFDVKD. Deletions cut 2 bases from V and 5 bases from J, with 11 bases between. The CDR3 has 14 amino acids. CDR3 amino acids: CATSDSGGRTEAFF. The CDR3 DNA is TGTGCCACCAGTGATTCGGGGGGAAGGACTGAAGCTTTCTTT.

This clonotype was counted ten times or more. The CDR3 sequence is CASSPEWTETQYF. CDR3 sequence (DNA): TGCGCCAGCAGCCCTGAATGGACGGAGACCCAGTACTTC. V usage is TRBV4-1 and J usage is TRBJ2-5; D gene unclear. The CDR3 has 13 amino acids. Germline V CDR1 and CDR2: MGHRA, YSYEKL. V was trimmed by 4 bases and J by 5 bases, leaving 11 bases between them.

This clonotype was recorded a few times. The chain joins TRBV29-1 to TRBJ1-1; D is unclear. Trimming took 4 bases from V and 2 from J, leaving 14 bases between them. Germline V gives CDR1 SQVTM, CDR2 ANQGSEA. This CDR3 contains 14 residues. CDR3 nucleotide sequence: TGCAGCGTTGGATTCCCTGGCGTTAACACTGAAGCTTTCTTT. Translation gives CSVGFPGVNTEAFF.

V gene TRBV4-2 combines with J gene TRBJ2-1; D is undetermined. Germline CDR1 LGHNA, CDR2 YNFKEQ. Trimming shortened V by 4 bases and J by 8 bases, and 18 bases separated the two germline ends. This CDR3 has 15 amino acids. The CDR3 nucleotides are TGTGCCAGCAGCCCCGCACGCAGCGTCACGGATGAGCAGTTCTTC. Translation gives CASSPARSVTDEQFF.

The chain employs TRBV28 and TRBJ2-7; D gene unclear. Looked up from germline, CDR1 is MDHEN and CDR2 is SYDVKM. The CDR3 is made up of 12 amino acids. V was cut by 6 bases and J by 3 bases, with 9 bases left in between. The CDR3 spells CASRVEGYEQYF. DNA of the CDR3: TGTGCCAGCAGGGTCGAAGGCTACGAGCAGTACTTC.

Only a few counts were recorded for this clonotype. The CDR3 sequence: CASSRGGTATLPSYTF. Here the CDR3 DNA reads TGTGCCAGCAGCAGGGGGGGGACAGCGACCCTACCGAGCTACACCTTC. The rearrangement joins TRBV6-2 or TRBV6-3 to TRBJ1-2; 7 bases map to TRBD1. After removal of 6 bases from V and 9 bases from J, the junction contained 19 bases not matched to a gene. Per the germline V gene, CDR1 is MNHEY and CDR2 is SVGEGT. This CDR3 region has 16 residues.

This clonotype was seen at least ten times. The chain carries TRBV7-3 and TRBJ2-7; D is tentatively TRBD1 or TRBD2 (5 bases each). Between the trimmed V and J ends, which lost 2 bases and 2 bases, there was a span of 10 bases. From germline, CDR1 is SGHTA and CDR2 FQGTGA. The CDR3 totals 14 residues. CDR3 amino acids: CASSLYQGAYEQYF. The DNA for the CDR3 is TGTGCCAGCAGCTTATACCAGGGAGCCTACGAGCAGTACTTC.